The clone carrying this T cell receptor (beta chain) has more than one count but fewer than ten. This entry comes from a study of identical twins. MiXCR was run by TCRdb on the 5' RACE reads, yielding one entry per CDR3 protein. The sample shows a few hundred thousand distinct CDR3 sequences, approximately 9.1% of them seen only once. Between the trimmed V and J ends, which lost 6 bases and 8 bases, there was a span of 26 bases. Germline CDR1 reads MNHEY; CDR2 reads SVGAGI. This CDR3 has 18 amino acids. The V gene is TRBV6-5, the J gene TRBJ1-6, with a weak D call TRBD1 (6 bases). The sequencing sample was made of naive T cells sorted from blood. This TCR derives from a woman in her forties or fifties in good health. CDR3 loop: CASSRAYSRGVQDSPLHF. CDR3 coding DNA: TGTGCCAGCAGCCGGGCATACTCTAGGGGGGTGCAGGATTCACCCCTCCACTTT.